This TCR beta chain was identified in a study of spatial heterogeneity in lung cancer. Notes on the study in general: Mutation tallies in tumors tracked expanded intratumoral alpha and beta TCR counts.

The time point is: sample taken at primary tumor resection. Tumor, nontumor lung or frozen PBMC supplied whole RNA, sequenced without sorting. This clonotype came up many times. The antigen remains undetermined. The germline V and J ends were trimmed by 1 base and 5 bases, with 6 bases remaining between them. Germline V CDR1 and CDR2: SEHNR, FQNEAQ (reference sequence). The CDR3 is made up of 13 amino acids. In TCRdb, the 5' RACE reads were re-called with MiXCR into one record per CDR3 protein. The data hold approximately 25,000 distinct CDR3 sequences, with 8.8% observed a single time. The chain is built from TRBV7-9 and TRBJ1-5; unclear D gene. Source: lung tumor tissue, taken at surgery. This receptor was identified in a male donor with early-stage non-small cell lung cancer. This chain's CDR3 is CASSLGRDQPQHF. The CDR3 DNA reads TGTGCCAGCAGCTTAGGGCGGGATCAGCCCCAGCATTTT.